Following are 27 T cell receptor beta chains from one sample sequenced in a study of blood T cells in healthy people across ages. For the second PCR, which ran for 7 to 11 cycles, a sample-barcoded 5' primer and a J-beta primer mix were used. TCRdb reanalysed the 5' RACE reads using MiXCR and keeps one entry per CDR3 protein. The repertoire holds 750,000 to 950,000 distinct CDR3 sequences, 50% to 65% seen once, with around 40% in the top ten. The specimen was blood. The receptors stem from an older man in good health.

J is TRBJ2-5 and V is TRBV27; 8 positions match TRBD1. Matching the DNA end better, TRBJ2-7 makes the J call doubtful. The CDR3 contains 13 residues. Germline V gene data show CDR1 as MNHEY and CDR2 as SMNVEV (reference sequence). This CDR3 reads CATRGRLSYEQYF. The CDR3 coding sequence is TGTGCCACCAGGGGGCGCTTATCGTACGAGCAGTACTTC.

The rearrangement links TRBV7-2 to TRBJ2-5; D uncertain. This CDR3 has 14 amino acids. V was trimmed by 5 bases and J by 2 bases, leaving 12 bases between them. Per germline, CDR1 SGHTA and CDR2 FQGNSA. The CDR3 nucleotides are TGTGCCAGCAGCCCCCCTCCGGGTCAAGAGACCCAGTACTTC. Its translation is CASSPPPGQETQYF.

The chain joins TRBV10-3 to TRBJ2-5; a possible D gene is TRBD1 (6 bases). The V and J ends lost 3 bases and 1 base respectively, with 12 bases between them. The CDR3 is 15 residues long. Germline V lookup: CDR1 ENHRY, CDR2 SYGVKD. CDR3 nucleotides: TGTGCCATCAGTGAAAGAAGGGACATCCAAGAGACCCAGTACTTC. Protein: CAISERRDIQETQYF.

This clonotype was counted only a few times. V usage is TRBV27 and J usage is TRBJ1-6; D not resolved. This CDR3 has 16 residues. Germline CDR1 reads MNHEY; CDR2 reads SMNVEV (reference sequence). V shed 3 bases and J shed 2 bases, with 11 bases lying between them. The CDR3 reads CASSLQDRAYNSPLHF. CDR3 nucleotides: TGTGCCAGCAGTTTGCAGGATAGGGCCTATAATTCACCCCTCCACTTT.

The chain uses TRBV27 and TRBJ1-5; D is unclear. The CDR3 is made up of 16 amino acids. V was pared by 4 bases and J by 4 bases, with 17 bases between. CDR1 is MNHEY and CDR2 is SMNVEV in the germline V gene (reference sequence). The CDR3 region is CASSSWAGVENQPQHF. CDR3 in DNA: TGTGCCAGCAGTTCCTGGGCCGGGGTGGAGAATCAGCCCCAGCATTTT.

This chain uses TRBV10-3 with TRBJ2-1, with 11 bases aligning to TRBD2. The CDR3 length is 15 residues. V was pared by 8 bases and J by 4 bases, with 7 bases of the junction left unmatched. The germline V gene encodes CDR1 ENHRY and CDR2 SYGVKD. The CDR3 spells CAIGATSGAYNEQFF. The CDR3 DNA reads TGTGCCATCGGAGCGACTAGCGGGGCGTACAATGAGCAGTTCTTC.

This clonotype was picked up a small number of times. The chain recombines TRBV20-1 with TRBJ2-7; TRBD2 aligns across 11 bases. Germline lookup yields CDR1 DFQATT and CDR2 SNEGSKA (reference sequence). The CDR3 totals 15 residues. V lost 0 bases and J lost 2; bases outside the gene matches: 3. DNA of the CDR3: TGCAGTGCTAGAGACGGGACTAGCGGTACCTACGAGCAGTACTTC. This codes for CSARDGTSGTYEQYF.

The chain joins TRBV29-1 to TRBJ2-5; maybe TRBD2 (5 bases). Germline CDR1 SQVTM, CDR2 ANQGSEA. CDR3 length equals 14 residues. Trimming took 8 bases from V and 11 from J, leaving 27 bases between them. CDR3 sequence (DNA): TGCAGCACCTGTCCGGGGAGTATCCTCAATGAGCAGTACTTC. This translates into CSTCPGSILNEQYF.

This clonotype was detected only a few times. This chain connects TRBV7-9 to TRBJ2-4, with D possibly TRBD1 on 5 matching bases. The better agreement between TRBJ2-7 and the DNA end casts doubt on the J call. Germline CDR1 is SEHNR and CDR2 is FQNEAQ (reference sequence). This CDR3 is built from 13 residues. The CDR3 is CASSPPGRDEQYF. The CDR3 nucleotides read TGTGCCAGCAGCCCCCCGGGCAGGGACGAGCAGTACTTC.

The genes are TRBV27 and TRBJ1-2, with 10 bases that match TRBD1. Unmatched junction bases numbered 6, after V lost 4 bases and J lost 4 bases. The CDR3 is 15 residues long. Germline V gives CDR1 MNHEY, CDR2 SMNVEV (reference sequence). CDR3 DNA sequence: TGTGCCAGCAGTTCCCCGGGACAGGGGTCCTATGGCTACACCTTC. Translated, it gives CASSSPGQGSYGYTF.

The sample holds a few counts of this clonotype. The V and J genes are TRBV6-2 or TRBV6-3 and TRBJ2-7; D remains unclear. Germline V CDR1 and CDR2: MNHEY, SVGEGT. The V end lost 6 bases, the J end lost 1 base, and 7 bases lay between the germline ends. The CDR3 runs 12 residues. CDR3 DNA: TGTGCCAGCAGAGACTCATCCTACGAGCAGTACTTC. Protein product: CASRDSSYEQYF.

V gene TRBV24-1 combines with J gene TRBJ2-5; D might be TRBD2 (5 bases). The CDR3 has 11 amino acids. Between the trimmed V and J ends, which lost 5 bases and 7 bases, there was a span of 7 bases. CDR1 and CDR2 (germline): KGHDR, SFDVKD. The CDR3 region is CATSASSTQYF. CDR3 coding DNA: TGTGCCACCAGTGCTAGCTCGACCCAGTACTTC.

The chain has TRBV2 and TRBJ2-5; D perhaps matches TRBD1 (8 bases). The ends were cut back, 7 bases at V and 11 bases at J, with 26 bases in the middle. CDR1 is SNHLY and CDR2 is FYNNEI in the germline V gene. This CDR3 has 15 amino acids. The CDR3: CASTKRGQVDNEQYF. CDR3 in DNA: TGTGCCAGCACCAAGCGGGGACAGGTTGACAATGAGCAGTACTTC. The full variable domain, with the rest looked up from reference TRBV2 and TRBJ2-5, is EPEVTQTPSHQVTQMGQEVILRCVPISNHLYFYWYRQILGQKVEFLVSFYNNEISEKSEIFDDQFSVERPDGSNFTLKIRSTKLEDSAMYFCASTKRGQVDNEQYFGPGTRLLVL.

In this sample, this clonotype turned up a few times. The rearrangement links TRBV2 to TRBJ1-2, with D perhaps matching TRBD1 (5 bases). The CDR3 sequence is 13 residues long. In germline, CDR1 is SNHLY, CDR2 FYNNEI. Between the trimmed V and J ends, which lost 3 bases and 4 bases, there was a span of 9 bases. The CDR3: CASSEGQFYGYTF. The CDR3 nucleotides are TGTGCCAGCAGTGAGGGGCAGTTCTATGGCTACACCTTC.

The rearrangement uses TRBV6-1 and TRBJ2-5, with TRBD2 identical over 8 bases. After removal of 2 bases from V and 1 base from J, the junction contained 6 bases not matched to a gene. The CDR3 contains 16 residues. Per the germline V gene, CDR1 is MNHNS and CDR2 is SASEGT. CDR3 loop: CASSEQGLAGQETQYF. The CDR3 DNA follows: TGTGCCAGCAGTGAACAGGGGCTAGCGGGCCAAGAGACCCAGTACTTC.

The rearrangement joins TRBV6-5 to TRBJ2-5, with TRBD2 identical over 11 bases. V shed 6 bases and J 4 bases; nucleotides not matched to a gene: 7. This CDR3 has 15 residues. Germline V gene lookup returns CDR1 MNHEY and CDR2 SVGAGI. DNA for the CDR3: TGTGCCAGCAGCCCGATTCTAGCGGGAGGAGAGACCCAGTACTTC. Translated, it gives CASSPILAGGETQYF.

This clonotype showed up just a few times. The chain employs TRBV20-1 and TRBJ2-7; D is uncertain. The V gene's germline CDR1 is DFQATT and CDR2 SNEGSKA (reference sequence). V was shortened by 0 bases and J by 4 bases, with 16 bases between the two germline ends. The CDR3 covers 15 residues. For the CDR3, the DNA is TGCAGTGCTAGAGATCCGGAACGGCAGGCATACGAGCAGTACTTC. Its translation is CSARDPERQAYEQYF.

The gene calls are TRBV20-1 and TRBJ2-7, with D unclear. The germline V gene encodes CDR1 DFQATT and CDR2 SNEGSKA (reference sequence). Trimming removed 6 bases from V and 0 bases from J, with 18 bases in between. This CDR3 spans 15 amino acids. CDR3 in amino acids: CSAQSPGRSSYEQYF. CDR3 bases: TGCAGTGCCCAATCGCCTGGGCGGAGCTCCTACGAGCAGTACTTC.

The V call is TRBV18, the J call TRBJ2-3; D is possibly TRBD2 (6 bases). Per the germline V gene, CDR1 is KGHSH and CDR2 is LQKENI. This CDR3 spans 15 amino acids. Trimming removed 3 bases at V and 14 bases at J, with 24 bases between. The CDR3 is CASSPAGKEHRYAYF. For the CDR3, the DNA is TGTGCCAGCTCACCGGCGGGGAAGGAGCACAGATACGCGTATTTT. The full variable domain, in which reference TRBV18 and TRBJ2-3 provide the parts outside the CDR3, is NAGVMQNPRHLVRRRGQEARLRCSPMKGHSHVYWYRQLPEEGLKFMVYLQKENIIDESGMPKERFSAEFPKEGPSILRIQQVVRGDSAAYFCASSPAGKEHRYAYFGPGTRLTVL.

The chain combines TRBV5-1 with TRBJ2-2; D may correspond to TRBD1 or TRBD2 (5 bases each). Germline CDR1 reads SGHRS; CDR2 reads YFSETQ. V was pared by 2 bases and J by 2 bases, with 16 bases between. The CDR3 loop spans 17 amino acids. The CDR3 here is CASSLPTGTRNTGELFF. DNA of the CDR3: TGCGCCAGCAGCTTACCGACCGGGACGAGAAACACCGGGGAGCTGTTTTTT.

The J gene is TRBJ1-2, the V gene TRBV5-6; a possible D gene is TRBD1 (5 bases). The length of the CDR3 is 15 residues. V lost 3 bases and J 2 bases, leaving 14 bases between the germline ends. CDR1 and CDR2 (germline): SGHDT, YYEEEE. CDR3 bases: TGTGCCAGCAGCTCTCTTATGACAGCAAACTATGGCTACACCTTC. It translates to CASSSLMTANYGYTF.

The chain employs TRBV27 and TRBJ2-6; 7 bases are a match to TRBD1. Germline CDR1 and CDR2: MNHEY and SMNVEV (reference sequence). The CDR3 runs to 16 residues. Trimming took 3 bases from V and 7 from J; bases not matched to a gene: 9. The chain's CDR3 is CASSFLPRQGANVLTF. The DNA for the CDR3 is TGTGCCAGCAGTTTCCTCCCCCGACAGGGAGCCAACGTCCTGACTTTC.

Written as DNA, the CDR3 is TGTGCCACCAGCAAAGACCGCCATTCCAAGGAGCAGTTCTTC. This encodes CATSKDRHSKEQFF. J is TRBJ2-1 and V is TRBV15; D is uncertain. The CDR3 totals 14 residues. Per germline, CDR1 LNHNV and CDR2 YYDKDF (reference sequence). Trimming cost V 4 bases and J 10 bases, with 17 bases left between them.

This sequence joins TRBV3-1 and TRBJ2-1; either TRBD1 or TRBD2 may supply D (5 bases each). The CDR3 runs to 16 residues. The V gene's germline CDR1 is LGHDT and CDR2 YNNKEL (reference sequence). Trimming took off 4 bases at V and 9 bases at J, with 22 bases between the two ends. CDR3 residues: CASSLREGNVRSEQFF. The DNA for the CDR3 is TGTGCCAGCAGCCTCAGAGAGGGGAACGTGAGGAGTGAGCAGTTCTTC.

The chain carries TRBV13 and TRBJ2-1; a weak D match, TRBD2 (6 bases). CDR3 length equals 16 residues. Germline CDR1 PRHDT, CDR2 FYEKMQ (reference sequence). V lost 5 bases and J lost 4, with 18 bases in between. The CDR3 region is CASSPSGGLRYNEQFF. The CDR3 coding sequence is TGTGCCAGCAGCCCCTCCGGGGGACTCAGATACAATGAGCAGTTCTTC. Complete variable domain (other parts from reference TRBV13 and TRBJ2-1): AAGVIQSPRHLIKEKRETATLKCYPIPRHDTVYWYQQGPGQDPQFLISFYEKMQSDKGSIPDRFSAQQFSDYHSELNMSSLELGDSALYFCASSPSGGLRYNEQFFGPGTRLTVL.

The chain joins TRBV14 to TRBJ2-1, with 11 bases lining up with TRBD2. This CDR3 is 16 amino acids long. The ends lost 5 bases at V and 5 bases at J; junction bases unmatched: 8. CDR1 is SGHDN, CDR2 FVKESK, per germline. CDR3 sequence: CASSNRFSGRDNEQFF. The DNA for the CDR3 is TGTGCCAGCAGCAATAGATTTAGCGGGAGGGACAATGAGCAGTTCTTC.

V and J are TRBV20-1 and TRBJ2-7; 14 nucleotides agree with TRBD2. V dropped 0 bases and J dropped 9; count of bases not matched to a gene: 10. Looked up from germline, CDR1 is DFQATT and CDR2 is SNEGSKA (reference sequence). The CDR3 totals 16 residues. This chain's CDR3 is CSARDPGLAGEWGQYF. CDR3 bases: TGCAGTGCTAGAGATCCGGGACTAGCGGGAGAGTGGGGGCAGTACTTC.